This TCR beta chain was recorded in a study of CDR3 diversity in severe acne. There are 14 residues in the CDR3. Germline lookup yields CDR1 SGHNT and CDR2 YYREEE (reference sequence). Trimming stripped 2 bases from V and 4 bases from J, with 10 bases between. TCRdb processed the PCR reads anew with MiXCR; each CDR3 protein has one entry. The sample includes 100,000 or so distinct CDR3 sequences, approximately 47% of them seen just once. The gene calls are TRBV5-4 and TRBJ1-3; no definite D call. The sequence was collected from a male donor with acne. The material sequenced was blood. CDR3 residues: CASSFGEAGNTIYF. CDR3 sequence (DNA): TGTGCCAGCAGCTTCGGGGAGGCCGGAAACACCATATATTTT.